Reported below is one TCR beta chain. These data come from a study of regulatory T cells in long-lasting Graves disease. Construction of TCR beta libraries relied on iRepertoire HTBI primers and on Arm-PCR targeting CDR3 regions. Using its own MiXCR run on the multiplex PCR reads, TCRdb lists one record per CDR3 protein. The table lists a few hundred thousand distinct CDR3 sequences, roughly 21% of them singletons. Time point defined: persistent/refractory GD, antithyroid drugs over 5 years with positive TRAb. The TCR library was made from RNA that had been extracted from PBMCs in TRIzol. Germline V gene lookup returns CDR1 SGHTA and CDR2 FQGNSA. V gave up 8 bases and J gave up 4 bases; unmatched junction bases: 5. This CDR3 is 14 amino acids long.

This chain joins TRBV7-2 and TRBJ2-1, with 10 bases fitting TRBD1. The receptor's source is a female donor with Graves disease. The sequenced sample was peripheral blood mononuclear cells (PBMCs), obtained when the disease was refractory, from a patient treated with antithyroid drugs. Here the CDR3 reads CASGDRGHYNEQFF. DNA for the CDR3: TGTGCCAGCGGGGACAGGGGCCATTACAATGAGCAGTTCTTC.